The 10 T cell receptor beta chains below come from one sample, sequenced in a study of blood T cell repertoires in COVID-19. Sequencing used immunoSEQ multiplex PCR; TCRdb keeps in-frame clones, though not all of them. This sample has 310,000 or so clones, with approximately 84% found just once. Sequencing used PBMCs or T cells enriched from blood (not recorded which). The receptors here all came from a young woman who had recovered from COVID-19.

A word on this clone: A junction end diverges from the germline sequence, so it may reflect a read error. The gene calls are TRBV28 and TRBJ2-1; D gene unclear. The CDR3 spans 12 residues. The germline CDR1 and CDR2 sequences are MDHEN and SYDVKM. The CDR3 is CASSLSYDEQFF. DNA of the CDR3: TGTGCCAGCAGTTTGTCCTACGATGAGCAGTTCTTC.

The chain recombines TRBV4-1 with TRBJ2-1; D is uncertain. CDR3 size: 13 residues. Germline V gene sequence: CDR1 MGHRA, CDR2 YSYEKL. The V gene lost 1 base and the J gene lost 9 bases, with 10 bases spanning the gap. The CDR3 spells CASSQVIRGEQFF. CDR3 DNA sequence: TGCGCCAGCAGCCAAGTAATACGCGGTGAGCAGTTCTTC.

This clone was seen just once. This rearrangement joins TRBV2 to TRBJ1-1; D is possibly TRBD1 (5 bases). The germline V gene has CDR1 SNHLY and CDR2 FYNNEI. CDR3 size: 13 residues. Trimming removed 8 bases from V and 4 bases from J, with 14 bases in between. CDR3 coding DNA: TGTGCCAGCCGTCCCCAGGGCTTCACTGAAGCTTTCTTT. Its translation: CASRPQGFTEAFF.

This chain joins TRBV6-5 and TRBJ1-1; a weak D match, TRBD1 (6 bases). V was clipped by 6 bases and J by 0 bases, with 14 bases between them. Germline assignment: CDR1 MNHEY and CDR2 SVGAGI. The CDR3 spans 15 residues. The CDR3 region is CASSRPGQLNTEAFF. Written as DNA, the CDR3 is TGTGCCAGCAGCCGCCCGGGACAACTGAACACTGAAGCTTTCTTT.

The chain combines TRBV2 with TRBJ2-1; TRBD2 aligns across 9 bases. Looked up from germline, CDR1 is SNHLY and CDR2 is FYNNEI. CDR3 length equals 15 residues. V dropped 5 bases and J dropped 10; count of bases not matched to a gene: 12. CDR3 loop: CASSREVAGVPEQFF. In nucleotides, the CDR3 is TGTGCCAGCAGTCGGGAGGTAGCGGGAGTGCCCGAGCAGTTCTTC.

The V call is TRBV11-3, the J call TRBJ2-1; D gene uncertain. Germline CDR1 is SGHNT and CDR2 is YENEEA. This CDR3 is 14 amino acids long. Trimming cost V 0 bases and J 3 bases, with 6 bases left between them. Written as DNA, the CDR3 is TGTGCCAGCAGCTTAGACCCTTTCTACAATGAGCAGTTCTTC. It encodes CASSLDPFYNEQFF.

The rearrangement links TRBV6-5 to TRBJ1-1; TRBD1 is a possible D gene (6 bases). Trimming removed 4 bases at V and 1 base at J, with 13 bases between. The CDR3 has 15 residues. CDR1 is MNHEY, CDR2 SVGAGI, per germline. CDR3 residues: CASSFYRVRNTEAFF. In nucleotides, the CDR3 is TGTGCCAGCAGTTTCTACAGGGTGAGGAACACTGAAGCTTTCTTT.

This rearrangement joins TRBV9 to TRBJ2-6; D is possibly TRBD2 (5 bases). CDR3 length: 16 residues. The V end lost 4 bases, the J end lost 0 bases, and 11 bases lay between the germline ends. In germline, CDR1 is SGDLS, CDR2 YYNGEE. The CDR3 DNA sequence: TGTGCCAGCAGCCTACGAGGGATCTCTGGGGCCAACGTCCTGACTTTC. It specifies CASSLRGISGANVLTF. The full variable domain, rest sourced from reference TRBV9 and TRBJ2-6, is DSGVTQTPKHLITATGQRVTLRCSPRSGDLSVYWYQQSLDQGLQFLIQYYNGEERAKGNILERFSAQQFPDLHSELNLSSLELGDSALYFCASSLRGISGANVLTFGAGSRLTVL.

DNA of the CDR3: TGTGCCAGCACCCATGGGGGGGGGAATGGCTACACCTTC. Its protein is CASTHGGGNGYTF. The J gene is TRBJ1-2, the V gene TRBV9, with a possible D match to TRBD1 (5 bases). This CDR3 spans 13 amino acids. Per the germline V gene, CDR1 is SGDLS and CDR2 is YYNGEE. Trimming stripped 6 bases from V and 6 bases from J, with 15 bases between.

This clone was seen just once. This chain joins TRBV19 and TRBJ1-1; 8 nucleotides align to TRBD1. Germline CDR1 LNHDA, CDR2 SQIVND (reference sequence). J lost 6 bases, V lost 3 bases, and 9 bases had no gene match. The CDR3 extends over 15 amino acids. The CDR3 region has the DNA TGTGCCAGTAGTATCTGGGGAGGACAGGGCCCTGAAGCTTTCTTT. Protein: CASSIWGGQGPEAFF.